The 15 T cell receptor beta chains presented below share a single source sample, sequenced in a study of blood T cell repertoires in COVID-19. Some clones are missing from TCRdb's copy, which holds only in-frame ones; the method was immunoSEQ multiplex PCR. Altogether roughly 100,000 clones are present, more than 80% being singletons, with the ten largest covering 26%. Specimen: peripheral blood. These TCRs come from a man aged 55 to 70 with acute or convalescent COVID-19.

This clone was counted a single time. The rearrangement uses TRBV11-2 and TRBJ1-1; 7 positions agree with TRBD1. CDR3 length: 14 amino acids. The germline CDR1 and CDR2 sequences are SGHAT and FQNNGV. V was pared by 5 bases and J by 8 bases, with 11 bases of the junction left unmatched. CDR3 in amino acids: CASSPQPGTVEAFF. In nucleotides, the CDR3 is TGTGCCAGCAGCCCTCAACCCGGGACAGTAGAAGCTTTCTTT.

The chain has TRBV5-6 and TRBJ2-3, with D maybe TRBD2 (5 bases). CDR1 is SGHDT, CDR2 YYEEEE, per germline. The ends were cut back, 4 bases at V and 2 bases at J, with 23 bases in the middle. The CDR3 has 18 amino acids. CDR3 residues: CASSQNPRAEWFTDTQYF. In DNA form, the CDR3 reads TGTGCCAGCAGCCAAAATCCTAGAGCGGAGTGGTTCACAGATACGCAGTATTTT.

This chain's CDR3 is CASSLEGQLNNSPLHF. The DNA of the CDR3 is TGTGCCAGCAGCTTAGAAGGACAGCTCAATAATTCACCCCTCCACTTT. The chain carries TRBV7-9 and TRBJ1-6; perhaps TRBD1 as D (6 bases). The V end lost 1 base, the J end lost 5 bases, and 12 bases lay between the germline ends. CDR3 length equals 16 residues. Germline V gene data show CDR1 as SEHNR and CDR2 as FQNEAQ (reference sequence).

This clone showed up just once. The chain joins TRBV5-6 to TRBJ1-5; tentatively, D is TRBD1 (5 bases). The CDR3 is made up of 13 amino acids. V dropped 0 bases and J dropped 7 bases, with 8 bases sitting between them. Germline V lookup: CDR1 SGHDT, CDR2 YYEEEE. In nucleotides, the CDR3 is TGTGCCAGCAGCTTGGCAGGGCGGCAGCCCCAGCATTTT. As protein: CASSLAGRQPQHF.

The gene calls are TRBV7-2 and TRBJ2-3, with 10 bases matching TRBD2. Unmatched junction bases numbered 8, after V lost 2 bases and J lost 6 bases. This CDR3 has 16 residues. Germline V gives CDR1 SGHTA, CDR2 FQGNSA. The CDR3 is CASSLLPAGGRDTQYF. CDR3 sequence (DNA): TGTGCCAGCAGCTTACTCCCAGCGGGAGGGCGGGATACGCAGTATTTT.

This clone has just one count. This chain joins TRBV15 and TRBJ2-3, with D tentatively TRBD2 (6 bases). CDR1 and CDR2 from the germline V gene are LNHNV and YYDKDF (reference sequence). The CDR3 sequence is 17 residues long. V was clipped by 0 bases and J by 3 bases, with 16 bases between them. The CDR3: CATSRDWDGSRTDTQYF. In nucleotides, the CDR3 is TGTGCCACCAGCAGAGATTGGGACGGGAGCAGAACAGATACGCAGTATTTT.

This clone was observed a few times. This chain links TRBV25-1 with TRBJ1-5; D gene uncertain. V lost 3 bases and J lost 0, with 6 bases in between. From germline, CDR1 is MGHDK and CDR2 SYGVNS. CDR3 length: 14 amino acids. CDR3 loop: CASSDTYSNQPQHF. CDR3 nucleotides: TGTGCCAGCAGTGACACTTATAGCAATCAGCCCCAGCATTTT.

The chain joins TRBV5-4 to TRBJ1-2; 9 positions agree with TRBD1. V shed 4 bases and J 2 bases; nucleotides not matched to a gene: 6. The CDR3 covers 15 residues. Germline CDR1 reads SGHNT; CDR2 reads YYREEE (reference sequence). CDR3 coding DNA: TGTGCCAGCAGCCAACGTGGGACAGGGAACTATGGCTACACCTTC. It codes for CASSQRGTGNYGYTF.

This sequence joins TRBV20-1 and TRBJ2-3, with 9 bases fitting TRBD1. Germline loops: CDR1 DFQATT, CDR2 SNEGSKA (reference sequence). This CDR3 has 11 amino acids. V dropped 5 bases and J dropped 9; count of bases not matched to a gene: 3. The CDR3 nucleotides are TGCAGTGCTGGGACAGGGAACACGCAGTATTTT. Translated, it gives CSAGTGNTQYF.

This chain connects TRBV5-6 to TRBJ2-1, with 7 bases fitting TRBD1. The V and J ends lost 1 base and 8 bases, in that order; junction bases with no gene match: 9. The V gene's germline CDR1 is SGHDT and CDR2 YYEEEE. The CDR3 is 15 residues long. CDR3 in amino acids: CASSLTRQGFHEQFF. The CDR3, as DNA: TGTGCCAGCAGCTTGACGAGACAGGGCTTCCATGAGCAGTTCTTC.

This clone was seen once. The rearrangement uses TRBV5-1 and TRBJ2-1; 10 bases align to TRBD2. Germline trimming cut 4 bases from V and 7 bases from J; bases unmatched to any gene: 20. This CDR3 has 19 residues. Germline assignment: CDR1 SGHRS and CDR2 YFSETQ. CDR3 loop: CASSIGLAEGRSIWNEQFF. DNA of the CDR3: TGCGCCAGCAGCATAGGACTAGCGGAGGGGAGAAGTATTTGGAATGAGCAGTTCTTC.

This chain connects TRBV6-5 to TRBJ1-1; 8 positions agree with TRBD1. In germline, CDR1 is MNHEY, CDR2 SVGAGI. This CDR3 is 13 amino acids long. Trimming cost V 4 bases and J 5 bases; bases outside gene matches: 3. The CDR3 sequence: CASSWGQETEAFF. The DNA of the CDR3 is TGTGCCAGCAGTTGGGGACAGGAGACTGAAGCTTTCTTT.

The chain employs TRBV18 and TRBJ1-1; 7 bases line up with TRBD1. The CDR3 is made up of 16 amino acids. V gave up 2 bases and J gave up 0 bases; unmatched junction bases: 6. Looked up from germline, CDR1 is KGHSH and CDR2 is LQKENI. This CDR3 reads CASSPEWDRMNTEAFF. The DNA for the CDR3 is TGTGCCAGCTCACCAGAATGGGACAGAATGAACACTGAAGCTTTCTTT.

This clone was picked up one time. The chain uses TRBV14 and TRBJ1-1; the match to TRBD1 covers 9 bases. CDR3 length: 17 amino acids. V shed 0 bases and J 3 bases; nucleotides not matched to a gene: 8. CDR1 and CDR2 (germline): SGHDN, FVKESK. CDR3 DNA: TGTGCCAGCAGCCAAGATCGCCACAGGGGGCTCGACACTGAAGCTTTCTTT. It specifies CASSQDRHRGLDTEAFF.

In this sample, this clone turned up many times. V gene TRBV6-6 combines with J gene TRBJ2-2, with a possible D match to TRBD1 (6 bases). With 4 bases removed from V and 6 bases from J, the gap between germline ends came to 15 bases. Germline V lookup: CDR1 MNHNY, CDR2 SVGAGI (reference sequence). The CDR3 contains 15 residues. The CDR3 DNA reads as TGTGCCAGCAGTTCCAGGGGACAATTCGCCGGGGAGCTGTTTTTT. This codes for CASSSRGQFAGELFF.